A single sample is the source of the 17 T cell receptor beta chains below, sequenced in a study of shared T cell receptors in the human thymus. Some clones are missing from TCRdb's copy, which holds only in-frame ones; the method was immunoSEQ multiplex PCR. In the table there are over 650,000 clones, approximately 87% of which are singletons. The sample also formed part of further work on human thymus T cells.

Material for sequencing was thymocytes. These receptors were collected from a boy younger than two with a congenital heart defect.

The rearrangement uses TRBV13 and TRBJ1-2, with 9 bases identical to TRBD1. The CDR3 covers 14 residues. In germline, CDR1 is PRHDT, CDR2 FYEKMQ (reference sequence). Losses at the gene ends were 4 bases for V and 6 bases for J; bases not matched to a gene: 6. DNA of the CDR3: TGTGCCAGCAGCTCCGGGACAGGGAGCCATGGCTACACCTTC. Encoded protein: CASSSGTGSHGYTF.

The chain links TRBV5-8 to TRBJ2-6, with TRBD1 matching over 7 bases. Trimming removed 3 bases from V and 9 bases from J; junction bases left unmatched: 21. Looked up from germline, CDR1 is SGHTS and CDR2 is YDEGEE. There are 19 residues in the CDR3. This CDR3 reads CASSSKQGSAKGFLNVLTF. The CDR3 nucleotides read TGTGCCAGCAGCTCTAAACAGGGGTCGGCGAAAGGATTTCTCAACGTCCTGACTTTC. Variable domain in full (rest from reference TRBV5-8 and TRBJ2-6): EAGVTQSPTHLIKTRGQQATLRCSPISGHTSVYWYQQALGLGLQFLLWYDEGEERNRGNFPPRFSGRQFPNYSSELNVNALELEDSALYLCASSSKQGSAKGFLNVLTFGAGSRLTVL.

The chain has TRBV4-3 and TRBJ2-1, with 10 nucleotides matching TRBD2. After removal of 6 bases from V and 4 bases from J, the junction contained 12 bases not matched to a gene. The CDR3 length is 17 residues. Germline CDR1 and CDR2: LGHNA and YSLEER. In nucleotides, the CDR3 is TGCGCCAGCAGACCCGATTTAGCGGGGGGCAAATACAATGAGCAGTTCTTC. Translated: CASRPDLAGGKYNEQFF.

The rearrangement joins TRBV5-1 to TRBJ2-7; TRBD1 agrees at 7 bases. V shed 6 bases and J 6 bases; nucleotides not matched to a gene: 21. The CDR3 is 17 residues long. Germline assignment: CDR1 SGHRS and CDR2 YFSETQ. The DNA for the CDR3 is TGCGCCAGCATTCCGGGGCAAGACAGGGCGGAGGATAGCGAGCAGTACTTC. This translates into CASIPGQDRAEDSEQYF.

The chain joins TRBV27 to TRBJ2-1, with D possibly being TRBD1 (6 bases). Trimming pared 2 bases from V and 7 bases from J, leaving 15 bases between. Germline CDR1 reads MNHEY; CDR2 reads SMNVEV (reference sequence). The CDR3 has 15 amino acids. For the CDR3, the DNA is TGTGCCAGCAGTTTAACGCCGGGCAGGGGAAATGAGCAGTTCTTC. Translation gives CASSLTPGRGNEQFF.

The chain uses TRBV30 and TRBJ2-7, with 9 bases that match TRBD2. This CDR3 comprises 17 residues. Germline V gene lookup returns CDR1 GTSNPN and CDR2 SVGIG (reference sequence). The V and J ends lost 5 bases and 6 bases, in that order; junction bases with no gene match: 20. The CDR3 here is CAWAHLGVVAGVGEQYF. CDR3 coding DNA: TGTGCCTGGGCCCACCTGGGGGTGGTAGCGGGAGTGGGCGAGCAGTACTTC.

This clone was detected once. The chain combines TRBV21-1 with TRBJ1-6; the table assigns TRBD1, which was not confirmed against the DNA. TRBV21-1 corresponds to a pseudogene. CDR3 size: 17 residues. The CDR3 is CASSTYRDSLYNSPLHF. CDR3 nucleotide sequence: TGTGCCAGCAGCACCTACCGGGACAGCCTATATAATTCACCCCTCCACTTT.

The chain employs TRBV1 and TRBJ1-4; TRBD1 reflects the table's D call only, with no check against the DNA. TRBV1 is a listed pseudogene. The CDR3 extends over 16 amino acids. CDR3 coding DNA: TGCACCAGCAGCCAAGAGCCCCAGGGGGCGGATGAAAAACTGTTTTTT. The encoded protein is CTSSQEPQGADEKLFF.

The rearrangement joins TRBV5-6 to TRBJ2-7; no firm D call. This CDR3 region has 15 residues. Per germline, CDR1 SGHDT and CDR2 YYEEEE. Between the trimmed V and J ends, which lost 2 bases and 4 bases, there was a span of 16 bases. CDR3 region: CASSLSGRAGYEQYF. CDR3 bases: TGTGCCAGCAGCTTATCTGGCCGAGCCGGGTACGAGCAGTACTTC. Full variable domain (missing parts from reference TRBV5-6 and TRBJ2-7): DAGVTQSPTHLIKTRGQQVTLRCSPKSGHDTVSWYQQALGQGPQFIFQYYEEEERQRGNFPDRFSGHQFPNYSSELNVNALLLGDSALYLCASSLSGRAGYEQYFGPGTRLTVT.

This sequence joins TRBV5-4 and TRBJ2-7; possibly TRBD2 for D (6 bases). Trimming pared 4 bases from V and 2 bases from J, leaving 16 bases between. The CDR3 loop spans 15 amino acids. Germline assignment: CDR1 SGHNT and CDR2 YYREEE (reference sequence). The CDR3 bases are TGTGCCAGCAGCGCGGGACCGCCAAACACCTACGAGCAGTACTTC. This gives the protein CASSAGPPNTYEQYF.

This chain's CDR3 is CASSLSGEGDKNIQYF. CDR3 coding DNA: TGTGCCAGCAGCTTGTCGGGGGAGGGAGACAAAAACATTCAGTACTTC. V usage is TRBV5-5 and J usage is TRBJ2-4; 7 bases map to TRBD2. J was trimmed by 3 bases and V by 1 base; bases with no gene match: 7. There are 16 residues in the CDR3. CDR1 and CDR2 from the germline V gene are SGHKS and YYEKEE (reference sequence).

This chain uses TRBV18 with TRBJ2-2, with 13 bases fitting TRBD2. Trimming took 3 bases from V and 3 from J; bases not matched to a gene: 7. The CDR3 extends over 18 amino acids. Germline V gene sequence: CDR1 KGHSH, CDR2 LQKENI. CDR3 DNA sequence: TGTGCCAGCTCACCCGGACTAGCGGGAGACCAGGACACCGGGGAGCTGTTTTTT. This sequence encodes CASSPGLAGDQDTGELFF.

This clone was observed once. The rearrangement links TRBV6-6 to TRBJ1-1; D is perhaps TRBD1 (5 bases). The length of the CDR3 is 12 residues. The V gene lost 7 bases and the J gene lost 5 bases, with 11 bases spanning the gap. Per the germline V gene, CDR1 is MNHNY and CDR2 is SVGAGI (reference sequence). CDR3 loop: CASKGRRTEAFF. The CDR3 DNA reads TGTGCCAGCAAGGGGAGGAGGACTGAAGCTTTCTTT.

This clone appeared a few times. Other DNA sequences within the sample encode an identical CDR3. The gene calls are TRBV29-1 and TRBJ2-7; 10 bases match TRBD1. Germline V gene data show CDR1 as SQVTM and CDR2 as ANQGSEA. The CDR3 loop spans 13 amino acids. V shed 5 bases and J 2 bases; nucleotides not matched to a gene: 3. CDR3 sequence (DNA): TGCAGCGTTCCGGGACAGGGGCCCTACGAGCAGTACTTC. Translating it yields CSVPGQGPYEQYF.

The chain has TRBV30 and TRBJ2-1; D ambiguous. The CDR3 consists of 18 residues. CDR1 is GTSNPN and CDR2 is SVGIG in the germline V gene (reference sequence). Deletions cut 0 bases from V and 2 bases from J, with 20 bases between. CDR3 bases: TGTGCCTGGAGTGTAAAGGCCCCTAGATCTCAGACCTACAATGAGCAGTTCTTC. Translated, it gives CAWSVKAPRSQTYNEQFF.

The genes are TRBV28 and TRBJ1-1; D gene ambiguous. Looked up from germline, CDR1 is MDHEN and CDR2 is SYDVKM. The V end was cut by 10 bases, the J end by 0 bases, with 15 bases between. This CDR3 is 14 amino acids long. Written as DNA, the CDR3 is TGTGCCACCCTAACGGCAGACATGAACACTGAAGCTTTCTTT. Amino acid sequence: CATLTADMNTEAFF.

CDR3 bases: TGCGCCAGCAGCAAAGGGACTTTCTCCTATAATTCACCCCTCCACTTT. The encoded protein is CASSKGTFSYNSPLHF. The V and J genes are TRBV5-1 and TRBJ1-6; tentative D call: TRBD1 (5 bases). Trimming took 4 bases from V and 0 from J, leaving 11 bases between them. The CDR3 loop spans 16 amino acids. Per germline, CDR1 SGHRS and CDR2 YFSETQ.